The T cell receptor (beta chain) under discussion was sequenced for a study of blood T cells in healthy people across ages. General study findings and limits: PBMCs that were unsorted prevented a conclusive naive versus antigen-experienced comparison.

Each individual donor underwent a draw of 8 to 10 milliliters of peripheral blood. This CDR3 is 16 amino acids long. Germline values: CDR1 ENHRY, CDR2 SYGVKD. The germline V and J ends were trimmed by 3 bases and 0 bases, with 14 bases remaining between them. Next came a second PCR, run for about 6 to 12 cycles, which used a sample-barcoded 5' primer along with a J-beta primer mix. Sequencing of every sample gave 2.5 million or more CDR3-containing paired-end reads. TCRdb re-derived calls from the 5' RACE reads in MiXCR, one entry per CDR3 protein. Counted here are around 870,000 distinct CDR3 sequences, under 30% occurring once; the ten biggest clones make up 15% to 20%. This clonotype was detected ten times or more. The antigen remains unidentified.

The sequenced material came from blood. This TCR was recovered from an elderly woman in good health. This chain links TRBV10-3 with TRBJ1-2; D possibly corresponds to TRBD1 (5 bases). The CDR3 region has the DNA TGTGCCATCAGTGATTATGGGGACCCAGCTAACTATGGCTACACCTTC. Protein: CAISDYGDPANYGYTF.